These 32 T cell receptor beta chains were all obtained from the same sample, sequenced in a study of beta chain features in type 1 diabetes. Isolated RNA was reverse transcribed in full, so expressed TCRB transcripts were sequenced. The protocol was immunoSEQ multiplex PCR, while the TCRdb copy is restricted to in-frame clones and leaves out a portion. The sample gives a few hundred thousand clones, 15% to 20% of which show up once; about 0.045% is in the top ten. Sequencing was performed on naive CD4+ T cells from blood. These receptors were obtained from a woman aged 18-29 years in good health.

In this sample, this clone turned up a few times. The V and J genes are TRBV7-8 and TRBJ2-1; 8 bases align to TRBD2. Germline V CDR1 and CDR2: SGHVS, FQNEAQ. The CDR3 has 13 residues. V gave up 1 base and J gave up 10 bases; unmatched junction bases: 3. CDR3 coding DNA: TGTGCCAGCAGCTTAGTCGCGGGGGGAGAGCAGTTCTTC. It yields the protein CASSLVAGGEQFF.

The chain joins TRBV7-9 to TRBJ2-7; unclear D gene. Looked up from germline, CDR1 is SEHNR and CDR2 is FQNEAQ (reference sequence). This CDR3 spans 13 amino acids. The V end was cut by 5 bases, the J end by 1 base, with 9 bases between. CDR3 region: CASSPEKSYEQYF. CDR3 bases: TGTGCCAGCAGCCCGGAGAAGTCCTACGAGCAGTACTTC.

V and J are TRBV2 and TRBJ2-3; a weak D match, TRBD1 (6 bases). Germline V gene data show CDR1 as SNHLY and CDR2 as FYNNEI. V gave up 4 bases and J gave up 12 bases, with 11 bases separating them. The CDR3 has 11 amino acids. CDR3 coding DNA: TGTGCCAGCAGTGGCTCAGGGGCACAGTATTTT. Its translation is CASSGSGAQYF.

This chain uses TRBV4-3 with TRBJ2-2; the match to TRBD2 covers 8 bases. Germline values: CDR1 LGHNA, CDR2 YSLEER. This CDR3 has 17 amino acids. V lost 3 bases and J lost 2; bases outside the gene matches: 8. CDR3 residues: CASSHPGTSGNTGELFF. The DNA of the CDR3 is TGCGCCAGCAGCCATCCGGGAACTAGCGGTAACACCGGGGAGCTGTTTTTT.

This clone showed up just a few times. The chain's CDR3 is CAWSQGQDYEQYF. CDR3 nucleotide sequence: TGTGCCTGGAGTCAGGGACAGGACTACGAGCAGTACTTC. The J gene is TRBJ2-7, the V gene TRBV30, with 8 bases lining up with TRBD1. The germline gives CDR1 GTSNPN, CDR2 SVGIG (reference sequence). The CDR3 length is 13 residues. V was pared by 2 bases and J by 3 bases, with 3 bases of the junction left unmatched.

This clone was picked up a small number of times. The chain combines TRBV30 with TRBJ1-5, with D possibly matching TRBD1 (6 bases). The CDR3 sequence is 14 residues long. The germline V gene encodes CDR1 GTSNPN and CDR2 SVGIG (reference sequence). Trimming shortened V by 7 bases and J by 3 bases, and 16 bases separated the two germline ends. CDR3 loop: CASSRGGFNQPQHF. Written as DNA, the CDR3 is TGTGCCTCCAGTCGGGGGGGCTTCAATCAGCCCCAGCATTTT.

This clone showed up just a few times. V gene TRBV9 combines with J gene TRBJ2-3, with D maybe TRBD1 (6 bases). The CDR3 totals 15 residues. Germline-derived CDR1 and CDR2 are SGDLS and YYNGEE. V lost 2 bases to trimming and J lost 0 bases, with 10 bases between them. The CDR3 sequence is CASSVGATSTDTQYF. The CDR3 DNA sequence: TGTGCCAGCAGCGTGGGGGCGACAAGCACAGATACGCAGTATTTT. The entire variable domain, with the rest obtained from reference TRBV9 and TRBJ2-3, is as follows: DSGVTQTPKHLITATGQRVTLRCSPRSGDLSVYWYQQSLDQGLQFLIQYYNGEERAKGNILERFSAQQFPDLHSELNLSSLELGDSALYFCASSVGATSTDTQYFGPGTRLTVL.

J is TRBJ2-1 and V is TRBV5-6; TRBD2 matches at 9 bases. There are 18 residues in the CDR3. CDR1 and CDR2 from the germline V gene are SGHDT and YYEEEE. Unmatched junction bases numbered 13, after V lost 4 bases and J lost 2 bases. CDR3 loop: CASSPPGGLAGAYNEQFF. Here the CDR3 DNA reads TGTGCCAGCAGCCCCCCTGGGGGGTTAGCGGGAGCCTACAATGAGCAGTTCTTC.

The V gene is TRBV9, the J gene TRBJ2-3; 10 bases map to TRBD2. The CDR3 spans 16 residues. The V gene end was trimmed by 7 bases and the J gene end by 0 bases; junction bases not matched to a gene: 8. Germline V CDR1 and CDR2: SGDLS, YYNGEE. DNA for the CDR3: TGTGCCAGCGCCAGAGGGACTAGCGTAAGCACAGATACGCAGTATTTT. Amino acids: CASARGTSVSTDTQYF.

This clone was observed a handful of times. V gene TRBV29-1 combines with J gene TRBJ2-5; the D gene is possibly TRBD1 (6 bases). Germline assignment: CDR1 SQVTM and CDR2 ANQGSEA. This CDR3 is 13 amino acids long. Trimming pared 5 bases from V and 2 bases from J, leaving 12 bases between. CDR3 sequence: CSVRRTDQETQYF. CDR3 nucleotides: TGCAGCGTTCGCCGGACAGATCAAGAGACCCAGTACTTC.

The V gene is TRBV6-6, the J gene TRBJ2-7; perhaps TRBD2 as D (6 bases). CDR1 and CDR2 from the germline V gene are MNHNY and SVGAGI (reference sequence). The CDR3 runs to 13 residues. V dropped 7 bases and J dropped 1 base, with 11 bases sitting between them. CDR3 coding DNA: TGTGCCAGCATCGCCCGGGAGTCCTACGAGCAGTACTTC. Amino acids: CASIARESYEQYF.

This clone was counted between two and nine times. The V call is TRBV4-1, the J call TRBJ2-7; 9 positions agree with TRBD1. Unmatched junction bases numbered 7, after V lost 2 bases and J lost 5 bases. From germline, CDR1 is MGHRA and CDR2 YSYEKL. This CDR3 region has 15 residues. The chain's CDR3 is CASSQPRDRANEQYF. DNA for the CDR3: TGCGCCAGCAGCCAACCCCGGGACAGGGCCAACGAGCAGTACTTC.

This clone was picked up a small number of times. The chain is built from TRBV7-2 and TRBJ1-2; TRBD1 agrees at 8 bases. CDR1 and CDR2 from the germline V gene are SGHTA and FQGNSA. V shed 1 base and J 4 bases; nucleotides not matched to a gene: 11. The CDR3 totals 17 residues. The CDR3 is CASSLDPLTGGSYGYTF. The CDR3 nucleotides are TGTGCCAGCAGCTTAGACCCATTAACAGGGGGTAGCTATGGCTACACCTTC.

The chain couples TRBV25-1 to TRBJ2-1; TRBD1 agrees at 8 bases. The CDR3 is made up of 14 amino acids. Trimming at V came to 1 base and at J to 8 bases, leaving 4 bases not matched to a gene. Germline CDR1 and CDR2: MGHDK and SYGVNS. CDR3 region: CASSESGGSDEQFF. In DNA form, the CDR3 reads TGTGCCAGCAGTGAATCAGGGGGCTCGGATGAGCAGTTCTTC.

The J gene is TRBJ2-1, the V gene TRBV7-2, with 8 positions matching TRBD2. V trimming: 5 bases; J trimming: 6 bases; junction bases outside the gene matches: 12. The V gene's germline CDR1 is SGHTA and CDR2 FQGNSA. This CDR3 spans 16 amino acids. Here the CDR3 reads CASSPPGTRLINEQFF. CDR3 DNA: TGTGCCAGCAGCCCCCCCGGGACTAGACTAATCAATGAGCAGTTCTTC.

This clone showed up just a few times. This chain links TRBV4-3 with TRBJ1-5, with TRBD1 as a possible D gene (5 bases). V lost 4 bases, J lost 5 bases, and 9 bases lay in between. The CDR3 contains 13 residues. Per germline, CDR1 LGHNA and CDR2 YSLEER. CDR3 region: CASSPIRDQPQHF. CDR3 bases: TGCGCCAGCAGCCCGATCAGGGATCAGCCCCAGCATTTT.

The V and J genes are TRBV29-1 and TRBJ2-3; a possible D gene is TRBD1 (6 bases). CDR1 is SQVTM and CDR2 is ANQGSEA in the germline V gene. Trimming took 4 bases from V and 0 from J, leaving 11 bases between them. The CDR3 has 14 residues. This CDR3 is CSVAPGQSTDTQYF. DNA of the CDR3: TGCAGCGTTGCTCCGGGACAAAGCACAGATACGCAGTATTTT.

A few counts support this clone. The chain employs TRBV29-1 and TRBJ2-1, with TRBD2 matching over 12 bases. There are 13 residues in the CDR3. Germline CDR1 is SQVTM and CDR2 is ANQGSEA. V dropped 7 bases and J dropped 7; count of bases not matched to a gene: 5. The CDR3 reads CSGTLAGGNEQFF. The CDR3 DNA follows: TGCAGCGGAACTCTAGCGGGAGGGAATGAGCAGTTCTTC.

This chain joins TRBV4-3 and TRBJ2-3; 11 nucleotides line up with TRBD2. CDR3 length equals 16 residues. Trimming cost V 4 bases and J 0 bases; bases outside gene matches: 3. Germline lookup yields CDR1 LGHNA and CDR2 YSLEER. CDR3 nucleotide sequence: TGCGCCAGCAGCCTGGGACTAGCGGATAGCACAGATACGCAGTATTTT. This gives the protein CASSLGLADSTDTQYF.

This sequence joins TRBV4-2 and TRBJ1-1; no reliable D call. Germline CDR1 is LGHNA and CDR2 is YNFKEQ. V lost 4 bases and J 3 bases, leaving 9 bases between the germline ends. This CDR3 contains 13 residues. CDR3 in amino acids: CASSLLRDTEAFF. In DNA form, the CDR3 reads TGTGCCAGCAGCCTCCTGAGGGACACTGAAGCTTTCTTT.

The rearrangement uses TRBV28 and TRBJ2-2, with D perhaps TRBD1 (5 bases). Looked up from germline, CDR1 is MDHEN and CDR2 is SYDVKM. Trimming pared 5 bases from V and 1 base from J, leaving 17 bases between. This CDR3 region has 17 residues. CDR3 in DNA: TGTGCCAGCAGTAACCCCAGGGCCGTCGAGAACACCGGGGAGCTGTTTTTT. Translating gives CASSNPRAVENTGELFF. Filled out from reference TRBV28 and TRBJ2-2, the complete variable domain reads DVKVTQSSRYLVKRTGEKVFLECVQDMDHENMFWYRQDPGLGLRLIYFSYDVKMKEKGDIPEGYSVSREKKERFSLILESASTNQTSMYLCASSNPRAVENTGELFFGEGSRLTVL.

The chain joins TRBV5-1 to TRBJ1-2; 8 bases align to TRBD1. The CDR3 loop spans 14 amino acids. V shed 3 bases, J shed 4 bases, and the junction held 5 bases outside the gene matches. The germline V gene encodes CDR1 SGHRS and CDR2 YFSETQ. The CDR3 loop reads CASSSSGQAYGYTF. DNA of the CDR3: TGCGCCAGCAGCTCATCGGGACAGGCCTATGGCTACACCTTC.

J is TRBJ1-2 and V is TRBV4-1, with D hard to call. Germline V CDR1 and CDR2: MGHRA, YSYEKL. V dropped 4 bases and J dropped 6 bases, with 12 bases sitting between them. The CDR3 is made up of 13 amino acids. The CDR3 DNA is TGCGCCAGCAGCCCCCAGGACTGGAATGGCTACACCTTC. Translation gives CASSPQDWNGYTF.

A few counts support this clone. The chain is built from TRBV7-3 and TRBJ1-1; D is unclear. The CDR3 length is 13 residues. Germline CDR1 and CDR2: SGHTA and FQGTGA. V lost 4 bases to trimming and J lost 1 base, with 7 bases between them. The CDR3 DNA follows: TGTGCCAGCAGCTCAAGCCAGAACACTGAAGCTTTCTTT. Translating gives CASSSSQNTEAFF.

The CDR3 is CSVALLGFPYEQYF. The DNA for the CDR3 is TGCAGCGTCGCCCTTCTAGGTTTCCCCTACGAGCAGTACTTC. The V call is TRBV29-1, the J call TRBJ2-7; D gene ambiguous. Germline V CDR1 and CDR2: SQVTM, ANQGSEA. The CDR3 loop spans 14 amino acids. Trimming took off 6 bases at V and 2 bases at J, with 17 bases between the two ends.

In nucleotides, the CDR3 is TGTGCCATCAGTGATTTGACAGGTTCCTACGAGCAGTACTTC. Protein sequence: CAISDLTGSYEQYF. The genes are TRBV10-3 and TRBJ2-7; possible D gene TRBD1, 6 bases. Germline V gene sequence: CDR1 ENHRY, CDR2 SYGVKD. The CDR3 consists of 14 residues. Trimming stripped 3 bases from V and 1 base from J, with 10 bases between.

The chain has TRBV4-1 and TRBJ2-7; D is unresolved. Germline CDR1 and CDR2: MGHRA and YSYEKL. This CDR3 comprises 13 residues. V lost 1 base, J lost 3 bases, and 7 bases lay in between. The CDR3 sequence: CASSQGGRYEQYF. Here the CDR3 DNA reads TGCGCCAGCAGCCAAGGTGGGCGCTACGAGCAGTACTTC.

This chain uses TRBV6-5 with TRBJ2-1; 10 bases map to TRBD1. V shed 5 bases, J shed 2 bases, and the junction held 0 bases outside the gene matches. Germline V gene lookup returns CDR1 MNHEY and CDR2 SVGAGI. The CDR3 is 14 amino acids. This chain's CDR3 is CASSGTGAYNEQFF. CDR3 DNA sequence: TGTGCCAGCAGTGGGACAGGGGCCTACAATGAGCAGTTCTTC.

This clone was counted only a few times. V gene TRBV30 combines with J gene TRBJ1-2, with D uncertain. The CDR3 consists of 14 residues. Looked up from germline, CDR1 is GTSNPN and CDR2 is SVGIG (reference sequence). V lost 2 bases and J lost 7, with 17 bases in between. The CDR3 DNA follows: TGTGCCTGGAGTCTCGGCGGGAACTATGGTGGCTACACCTTC. This encodes CAWSLGGNYGGYTF.

V is TRBV7-2 and J is TRBJ2-7, with 9 positions matching TRBD2. The junction had 3 bases not matched to a gene; V was cut back by 0 bases and J by 3 bases. This CDR3 comprises 15 residues. CDR1 SGHTA and CDR2 FQGNSA come from the germline V gene. CDR3 residues: CASSLAVTSGYEQYF. Here the CDR3 DNA reads TGTGCCAGCAGCTTAGCGGTGACTAGCGGCTACGAGCAGTACTTC.

The rearrangement uses TRBV7-3 and TRBJ2-7; 13 nucleotides align to TRBD2. The germline CDR1 and CDR2 sequences are SGHTA and FQGTGA. Trimming took 4 bases from V and 5 from J; bases not matched to a gene: 5. This CDR3 comprises 15 residues. The CDR3 protein is CASSSSGTSGDEQYF. The CDR3 DNA follows: TGTGCCAGCAGCTCCTCTGGGACTAGCGGGGACGAGCAGTACTTC.

V and J are TRBV7-2 and TRBJ2-3, with 10 bases fitting TRBD2. With 5 bases clipped from V and 6 bases from J, the junction kept 14 bases outside the gene matches. Germline assignment: CDR1 SGHTA and CDR2 FQGNSA. The CDR3 runs to 17 residues. The CDR3 DNA reads TGTGCCAGCAGCCAACGGGGGCTAGCGGGGGCGGGGGATACGCAGTATTTT. It codes for CASSQRGLAGAGDTQYF.